The 20 T cell receptor beta chains below come from one sample, sequenced in a study of T cells in Graves' hyperthyroidism and ophthalmopathy. Amplification of TCR beta CDR3 regions used RNA as the template. TCR CDR3 regions were first amplified by RT-PCR with HTBI primers. TCRdb independently ran MiXCR on the multiplex PCR reads; one entry per CDR3 protein. Counted here are some 210,000 distinct CDR3 sequences, more than 15% occurring once; the ten biggest clones make up under 65%. Sequenced sample: blood. Every receptor here comes from a man aged 45 to 65 with Graves' hyperthyroidism.

Many counts were recorded for this clonotype. The chain has TRBV20-1 and TRBJ2-7; TRBD2 matches 7 bases. There are 14 residues in the CDR3. V gave up 5 bases and J gave up 0 bases; unmatched junction bases: 7. The germline CDR1 and CDR2 sequences are DFQATT and SNEGSKA (reference sequence). CDR3 in DNA: TGCAGTGCTGCAGGGACTACTGTCTCCTACGAGCAGTACTTC. Protein sequence: CSAAGTTVSYEQYF.

This clonotype came up many times. This chain links TRBV7-8 with TRBJ2-3; the D is unclear. This CDR3 region has 14 residues. V was clipped by 5 bases and J by 2 bases, with 11 bases between them. CDR1 SGHVS and CDR2 FQNEAQ come from the germline V gene. The CDR3 loop reads CASSLKRVTDTQYF. The CDR3 coding sequence is TGTGCCAGCAGCCTTAAACGGGTCACAGATACGCAGTATTTT.

This clonotype appeared a few times. The V and J genes are TRBV4-1 and TRBJ1-5; no definite D call. The CDR3 is 16 residues long. Germline values: CDR1 MGHRA, CDR2 YSYEKL. V lost 3 bases and J lost 1, with 13 bases in between. Here the CDR3 reads CASSHAGDGSNQPQHF. CDR3 DNA: TGCGCCAGCAGCCATGCCGGGGATGGGAGCAATCAGCCCCAGCATTTT.

Ten or more counts support this clonotype. The CDR3 spells CASSDYQETQYF. The CDR3 coding sequence is TGCGCCAGCAGCGACTACCAAGAGACCCAGTACTTC. The chain combines TRBV5-1 with TRBJ2-5; D is undetermined. Germline V gives CDR1 SGHRS, CDR2 YFSETQ. This CDR3 comprises 12 residues. V was shortened by 4 bases and J by 0 bases, with 4 bases between the two germline ends.

This clonotype was seen ten or more times. V gene TRBV27 combines with J gene TRBJ2-1; 11 bases align to TRBD2. The CDR3 consists of 17 residues. V was clipped by 6 bases and J by 6 bases; unmatched bases: 13. In germline, CDR1 is MNHEY, CDR2 SMNVEV (reference sequence). The CDR3 DNA is TGTGCCAGCAGCTCACCTTTAGCGGGAGGGCCGATCAATGAGCAGTTCTTC. Protein: CASSSPLAGGPINEQFF.

This clonotype was counted only a few times. The chain employs TRBV27 and TRBJ1-6, with D possibly matching TRBD1 (5 bases). CDR3 length: 16 residues. The V and J ends lost 4 bases and 9 bases respectively, with 19 bases between them. Looked up from germline, CDR1 is MNHEY and CDR2 is SMNVEV (reference sequence). CDR3 DNA: TGTGCCAGCAGTTCGACCCTTCAGGGCCCGAGTTCACCCCTCCACTTT. This gives the protein CASSSTLQGPSSPLHF.

This clonotype has only a few counts. In nucleotides, the CDR3 is TGCGCCAGCAGCTCTGAGACGGGCTCTGGGGCCAACGTCCTGACTTTC. Amino acids: CASSSETGSGANVLTF. The chain joins TRBV5-1 to TRBJ2-6; D uncertain. The CDR3 extends over 16 amino acids. Germline lookup yields CDR1 SGHRS and CDR2 YFSETQ. With 3 bases removed from V and 0 bases from J, the gap between germline ends came to 10 bases.

This clonotype has a count of ten or more. The chain joins TRBV6-1 to TRBJ2-1; D possibly corresponds to TRBD1 (5 bases). Germline CDR1 MNHNS, CDR2 SASEGT. Trimming shortened V by 6 bases and J by 4 bases, and 25 bases separated the two germline ends. CDR3 length: 18 residues. The CDR3 DNA follows: TGTGCCAGCAGCCCTTCCTCAGGGTTCGGCGTAGGGTACAATGAGCAGTTCTTC. It codes for CASSPSSGFGVGYNEQFF.

The sample holds many counts of this clonotype. The chain is built from TRBV28 and TRBJ2-1, with 11 positions matching TRBD2. There are 15 residues in the CDR3. Germline lookup yields CDR1 MDHEN and CDR2 SYDVKM. Unmatched junction bases numbered 4, after V lost 6 bases and J lost 3 bases. The CDR3 here is CASREGLADYNEQFF. The CDR3 DNA reads TGTGCCAGCAGAGAGGGACTAGCGGACTACAATGAGCAGTTCTTC.

V is TRBV4-3 and J is TRBJ1-2, with no clear D. Per the germline V gene, CDR1 is LGHNA and CDR2 is YSLEER. The CDR3 consists of 15 residues. Between the trimmed V and J ends, which lost 1 base and 5 bases, there was a span of 14 bases. The CDR3 reads CASSQALTSEYGYTF. Here the CDR3 DNA reads TGCGCCAGCAGCCAAGCGCTTACATCTGAGTATGGCTACACCTTC.

In DNA form, the CDR3 reads TGTGCCAGCAGTGGAACCCAGGGGGCAATCGGGACTGAAGCTTTCTTT. Protein: CASSGTQGAIGTEAFF. The chain carries TRBV2 and TRBJ1-1; TRBD1 matches 8 bases. Losses at the gene ends were 4 bases for V and 5 bases for J; bases not matched to a gene: 12. This CDR3 region has 16 residues. CDR1 and CDR2 (germline): SNHLY, FYNNEI.

The table lists this clonotype with many counts. The chain joins TRBV6-2 or TRBV6-3 to TRBJ2-7; 7 positions agree with TRBD2. Germline trimming cut 7 bases from V and 4 bases from J; bases unmatched to any gene: 4. There are 12 residues in the CDR3. Germline values: CDR1 MNHEY, CDR2 SVGEGT. DNA of the CDR3: TGTGCCAGCAAGGCGGGAGAATACGAGCAGTACTTC. Amino acid sequence: CASKAGEYEQYF.

The chain links TRBV11-3 to TRBJ2-3; D not certain. There are 13 residues in the CDR3. Germline V gene lookup returns CDR1 SGHNT and CDR2 YENEEA. Trimming cost V 1 base and J 7 bases, with 9 bases left between them. The CDR3 is CASSLGPANTQYF. CDR3 bases: TGTGCCAGCAGCTTAGGGCCCGCGAATACGCAGTATTTT.

The table lists this clonotype with many counts. The gene calls are TRBV28 and TRBJ1-1; D possibly corresponds to TRBD1 (6 bases). The CDR3 spans 14 residues. Trimming removed 6 bases at V and 1 base at J, with 12 bases between. The germline V gene encodes CDR1 MDHEN and CDR2 SYDVKM. For the CDR3, the DNA is TGTGCCAGCAGCCTACAGGGCTCGAACACTGAAGCTTTCTTT. It translates to CASSLQGSNTEAFF.

This clonotype was recorded once. The chain is built from TRBV20-1 and TRBJ1-5; D remains unclear. V shed 5 bases and J shed 3 bases, with 8 bases lying between them. This CDR3 has 12 residues. The germline CDR1 and CDR2 sequences are DFQATT and SNEGSKA (reference sequence). CDR3: CSAPPANQPQHF. DNA of the CDR3: TGCAGTGCTCCACCGGCCAATCAGCCCCAGCATTTT.

Of note for this clonotype: Sequence at one end of the junction differs from germline and may be a read error. The chain is built from TRBV5-4 and TRBJ1-1, with TRBD1 identical over 10 bases. Germline CDR1 SGHNT, CDR2 YYREEE (reference sequence). The CDR3 loop spans 13 amino acids. In DNA, the CDR3 is TGTACCAGCAGCCTGACAGGGGGCGAAGGAGCTTTCTTT. Its translation: CTSSLTGGEGAFF. Variable domain in full (rest from reference TRBV5-4 and TRBJ1-1): ETGVTQSPTHLIKTRGQQVTLRCSSQSGHNTVSWYQQALGQGPQFIFQYYREEENGRGNFPPRFSGLQFPNYSSELNVNALELDDSALYLCTSSLTGGEGAFFGQGTRLTVV.

Remarks on this clonotype: At one of its ends the junction is not consistent with the germline gene, which may arise from a read error. This chain links TRBV10-3 with TRBJ2-1; D might be TRBD1 or TRBD2, each matching 5 bases. CDR1 ENHRY and CDR2 SYGVKD come from the germline V gene. This CDR3 contains 14 residues. The CDR3 here is CAVSDSLDGGEQFF. The CDR3 DNA follows: TGTGCCGTCAGTGACTCTTTAGATGGGGGAGAGCAGTTCTTC.

The sample holds many counts of this clonotype. The CDR3 loop is CASSPIPRQPQHF. The CDR3 DNA reads as TGTGCCAGCTCACCCATCCCTCGCCAGCCCCAGCATTTT. The chain combines TRBV18 with TRBJ1-5; no definite D call. Germline CDR1 is KGHSH and CDR2 is LQKENI. V lost 3 bases and J lost 7, with 10 bases in between. The CDR3 runs to 13 residues.

This clonotype showed up many times. The chain links TRBV20-1 to TRBJ2-5; 8 bases match TRBD1. The CDR3 extends over 15 amino acids. V dropped 6 bases and J dropped 5; count of bases not matched to a gene: 14. CDR1 is DFQATT, CDR2 SNEGSKA, per germline (reference sequence). The CDR3 DNA reads TGCAGTGCGACAGGGGCAGGGGTGACCAGCGAGACCCAGTACTTC. Residues: CSATGAGVTSETQYF.

Many counts were recorded for this clonotype. The chain uses TRBV30 and TRBJ1-5; D unclear. This CDR3 has 13 amino acids. Germline CDR1 is GTSNPN and CDR2 is SVGIG (reference sequence). V lost 5 bases, J lost 3 bases, and 11 bases lay in between. CDR3 sequence (DNA): TGTGCCTGGGGAACGGGCTCCAATCAGCCCCAGCATTTT. Protein product: CAWGTGSNQPQHF. Full variable domain (outside the CDR3, taken from reference TRBV30 and TRBJ1-5): SQTIHQWPATLVQPVGSPLSLECTVEGTSNPNLYWYRQAAGRGLQLLFYSVGIGQISSEVPQNLSASRPQDRQFILSSKKLLLSDSGFYLCAWGTGSNQPQHFGDGTRLSIL.